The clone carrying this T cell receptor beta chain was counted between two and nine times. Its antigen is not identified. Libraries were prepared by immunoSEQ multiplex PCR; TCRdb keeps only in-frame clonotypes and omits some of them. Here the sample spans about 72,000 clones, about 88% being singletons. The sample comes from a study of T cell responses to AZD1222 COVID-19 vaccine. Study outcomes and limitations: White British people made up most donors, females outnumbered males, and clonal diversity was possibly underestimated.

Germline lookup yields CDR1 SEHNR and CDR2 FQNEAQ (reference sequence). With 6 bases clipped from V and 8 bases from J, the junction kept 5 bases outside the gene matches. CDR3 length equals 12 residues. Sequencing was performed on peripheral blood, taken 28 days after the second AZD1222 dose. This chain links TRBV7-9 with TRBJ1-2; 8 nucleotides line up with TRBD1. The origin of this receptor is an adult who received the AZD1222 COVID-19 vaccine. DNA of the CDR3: TGTGCCAGCAGGACAGGGGACGGCGGCTACACCTTC. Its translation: CASRTGDGGYTF.